This T cell receptor (beta chain) stems from a study of blood T cell repertoires in COVID-19. Profiling relied on immunoSEQ multiplex PCR, and the TCRdb table lists in-frame clones only, not all of them. The sample records about 260,000 clones, 85% to 90% being singletons. Between the trimmed V and J ends, which lost 2 bases and 2 bases, there was a span of 12 bases. The CDR3 length is 15 residues. Germline CDR1 and CDR2: LNHNV and YYDKDF (reference sequence). V is TRBV15 and J is TRBJ2-5; possibly TRBD2 for D (6 bases). The origin of this receptor is a man aged 45-65 years who had been exposed to COVID-19. The sample comprised PBMCs or T cells enriched from blood (not recorded which). CDR3 region: CATSRRGTAQETQYF. The CDR3 DNA is TGTGCCACCAGCAGACGAGGGACTGCTCAAGAGACCCAGTACTTC.